This TCR beta chain was found in a study of blood T cell repertoires in COVID-19. Overall study context: From T cells, B-cell-depleted T cells, or PBMCs came the material, which was cDNA or gDNA.

The CDR3 is made up of 15 amino acids. Germline CDR1 SGDLS, CDR2 YYNGEE. Deletions cut 0 bases from V and 2 bases from J, with 8 bases between. Under the authors' procedure: Using reference gene primer amplification, nucleated cell counts were estimated. Generated by immunoSEQ multiplex PCR, the TCRdb table keeps only in-frame clones and is missing some. The D gene and trimming were derived from the DNA, and the V and J assignments and clone size from that table. The table includes about 260,000 clones, roughly 85% detected once. The sequencing input was peripheral blood. The TCR originated in a man aged 55 to 70 who had recovered from COVID-19. The chain uses TRBV9 and TRBJ1-4; D perhaps matches TRBD1 (5 bases). The CDR3 protein is CASSVAPGTNEKLFF. The DNA for the CDR3 is TGTGCCAGCAGCGTAGCCCCAGGGACTAATGAAAAACTGTTTTTT.